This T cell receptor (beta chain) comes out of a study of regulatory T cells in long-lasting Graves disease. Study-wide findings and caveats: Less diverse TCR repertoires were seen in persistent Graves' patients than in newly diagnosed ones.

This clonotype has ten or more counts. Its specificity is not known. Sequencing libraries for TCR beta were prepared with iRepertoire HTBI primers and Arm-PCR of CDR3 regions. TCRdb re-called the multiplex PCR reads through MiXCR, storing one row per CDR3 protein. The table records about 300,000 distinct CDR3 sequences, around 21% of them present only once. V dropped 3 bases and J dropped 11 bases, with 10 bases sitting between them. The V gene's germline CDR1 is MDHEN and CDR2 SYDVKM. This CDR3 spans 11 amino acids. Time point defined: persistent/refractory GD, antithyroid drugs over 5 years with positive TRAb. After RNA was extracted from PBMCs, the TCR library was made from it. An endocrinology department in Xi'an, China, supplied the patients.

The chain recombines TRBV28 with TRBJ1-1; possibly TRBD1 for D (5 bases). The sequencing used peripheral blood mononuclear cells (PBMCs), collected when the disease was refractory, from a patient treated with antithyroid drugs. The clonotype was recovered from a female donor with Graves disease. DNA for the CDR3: TGTGCCAGCAGTTTGGGGGTGAGGGCTTTCTTT. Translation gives CASSLGVRAFF.